The clone carrying this TCR beta chain has just a few counts. Amplification of TCR beta CDR3 regions used RNA as the template. Researchers ran a first-round RT-PCR on the TCR CDR3 using the HTBI primer set. TCRdb re-analysed the multiplex PCR reads in MiXCR, keeping a single row per CDR3 protein. The repertoire has hundreds of thousands of distinct CDR3 sequences, around 15% of them found once; the top ten carry approximately 4.3%. The data originate from a study of T cells in Graves' hyperthyroidism and ophthalmopathy. Turning to the study itself: Specimen type is peripheral blood, collected at initial diagnosis prior to any treatment.

The V end lost 6 bases, the J end lost 3 bases, and 15 bases lay between the germline ends. CDR1 is MNHEY and CDR2 is SMNVEV in the germline V gene (reference sequence). This CDR3 comprises 14 residues. Ophthalmopathy patients had Clinical Activity Score at least 3, NOSPECS grade at least 4, duration under 3 months. Criteria for exclusion of patients were uncontrolled infection, other autoimmune disease, pregnancy or lactation. What was sequenced was blood. This receptor was obtained from a woman in her forties with Graves' ophthalmopathy. V gene TRBV27 combines with J gene TRBJ2-7, with D perhaps matching TRBD1 or TRBD2 (5 bases each). The CDR3: CASRPGWGSYEQYF. In nucleotides, the CDR3 is TGTGCCAGCAGACCCGGGTGGGGGAGCTACGAGCAGTACTTC.